The TCR beta chain under discussion was sequenced for a study of blood T cell repertoires in COVID-19. Across the whole study: From T cells, B-cell-depleted T cells, or PBMCs came the material, which was cDNA or gDNA.

The CDR3 sequence is 13 residues long. V lost 4 bases and J 0 bases, leaving 8 bases between the germline ends. The V gene's germline CDR1 is SGHNT and CDR2 YYREEE (reference sequence). In the original analysis: Reference gene primers were amplified, and this amplification served to estimate nucleated cell counts. Here immunoSEQ multiplex PCR was the method, and the copy in TCRdb shows in-frame clones only, minus some. Clone size and the V and J calls come from that table; the DNA yielded D and trimming. Here the sample spans more than 200,000 clones, around four fifths being singletons. This receptor was taken from a man aged 60 to 69 with acute or convalescent COVID-19. The source material was peripheral blood. The rearrangement uses TRBV5-4 and TRBJ2-7, with TRBD2 as a possible D gene (5 bases). CDR3 region: CASSVGNSYEQYF. The CDR3 DNA reads as TGTGCCAGCAGCGTCGGGAACTCCTACGAGCAGTACTTC.